These 15 T cell receptor beta chains share one sample of origin, sequenced in a study of OX40 agonist ivuxolimab in advanced cancers. Receptor amplification or capture employed the immunoSEQ multiplex PCR assay. Drawn from immuneACCESS, this table holds only the in-frame rearrangements with V and J called that TCRdb kept. Clones are partly lost; checked studies trace under half to an unresolved V gene and leave the rest unexplained. The sample table lists 41,000 or so clones, approximately 80% of them with a count of one. The leading ten clones occupy under 3.5% of the sample. Sequencing was performed on CD4+ or CD8+ T cells sorted from blood, taken in a trial of the OX40 agonist ivuxolimab. Source of these receptors: an adult with an advanced solid tumor such as melanoma, head and neck, liver or kidney cancer.

This clone appeared a single time. The V and J genes are TRBV6-6 and TRBJ2-5; D is uncertain. V was shortened by 5 bases and J by 5 bases, with 9 bases between the two germline ends. This CDR3 has 12 residues. CDR1 MNHNY and CDR2 SVGAGI come from the germline V gene (reference sequence). CDR3 DNA sequence: TGTGCCAGCAGTCTTACCGGGGAGACCCAGTACTTC. Translating gives CASSLTGETQYF.

The chain combines TRBV4-1 with TRBJ2-1; no reliable D call. V lost 1 base, J lost 12 bases, and 13 bases lay in between. Germline values: CDR1 MGHRA, CDR2 YSYEKL. The CDR3 has 13 amino acids. Here the CDR3 reads CASSQGPIVGQFF. The DNA of the CDR3 is TGCGCCAGCAGCCAAGGTCCGATTGTGGGGCAGTTCTTC.

Only a few counts were recorded for this clone. The chain employs TRBV29-1 and TRBJ2-3; TRBD1 agrees at 10 bases. Germline values: CDR1 SQVTM, CDR2 ANQGSEA. The V gene end was trimmed by 8 bases and the J gene end by 6 bases; junction bases not matched to a gene: 14. The CDR3 has 15 amino acids. CDR3 DNA: TGCAGCTCAGCTGACAGGGGGCGTTCTGCTGATACGCAGTATTTT. Translating gives CSSADRGRSADTQYF.

This chain uses TRBV5-4 with TRBJ2-1; 12 bases line up with TRBD2. The junction had 4 bases not matched to a gene; V was cut back by 0 bases and J by 9 bases. Germline values: CDR1 SGHNT, CDR2 YYREEE (reference sequence). This CDR3 comprises 15 residues. CDR3 nucleotides: TGTGCCAGCAGCTTGGGACTAGCGGGAGCTGGTGAGCAGTTCTTC. It specifies CASSLGLAGAGEQFF.

V usage is TRBV6-5 and J usage is TRBJ2-7; weak D call: TRBD2 (6 bases). Between the trimmed V and J ends, which lost 4 bases and 3 bases, there was a span of 19 bases. Germline V CDR1 and CDR2: MNHEY, SVGAGI. This CDR3 has 16 amino acids. This chain's CDR3 is CASSSTTGAGNYEQYF. The CDR3 coding sequence is TGTGCCAGCAGTTCCACTACCGGAGCGGGCAACTACGAGCAGTACTTC.

The V and J genes are TRBV6-4 and TRBJ1-2; D remains unclear. CDR3 length: 14 residues. V was shortened by 3 bases and J by 8 bases, with 16 bases between the two germline ends. Germline lookup yields CDR1 MRHNA and CDR2 SNTAGT. This CDR3 reads CASSESDKSVGYTF. In nucleotides, the CDR3 is TGTGCCAGCAGTGAAAGTGACAAGAGTGTAGGCTACACCTTC.

Only one count was recorded for this clone. This chain uses TRBV5-1 with TRBJ2-2; D gene uncertain. The V gene's germline CDR1 is SGHRS and CDR2 YFSETQ. V was trimmed by 1 base and J by 1 base, leaving 5 bases between them. This CDR3 has 14 amino acids. The CDR3 region is CASSLLVNTGELFF. As DNA, the CDR3 is TGCGCCAGCAGCTTGCTGGTGAACACCGGGGAGCTGTTTTTT.

The chain has TRBV4-2 and TRBJ2-7; 10 positions match TRBD2. The CDR3 covers 17 residues. In germline, CDR1 is LGHNA, CDR2 YNFKEQ. With V trimmed by 0 bases and J by 5 bases, 10 bases remained unmatched. In DNA, the CDR3 is TGTGCCAGCAGCCAAGATCGGCTAGCGGGAGCAGGGGACGAGCAGTACTTC. This sequence encodes CASSQDRLAGAGDEQYF.

The CDR3 nucleotides read TGTGCCAGCAGCTTAGAGCCGGGGGCGCGATCACCCCTCCACTTT. The encoded protein is CASSLEPGARSPLHF. The chain joins TRBV11-2 to TRBJ1-6; possibly TRBD1 for D (6 bases). This CDR3 has 15 amino acids. The V end lost 0 bases, the J end lost 10 bases, and 13 bases lay between the germline ends. Germline V lookup: CDR1 SGHAT, CDR2 FQNNGV.

This chain links TRBV30 with TRBJ2-1, with 10 bases aligning to TRBD2. CDR3 length equals 16 residues. Per the germline V gene, CDR1 is GTSNPN and CDR2 is SVGIG (reference sequence). Trimming took 3 bases from V and 2 from J; bases not matched to a gene: 7. The CDR3 loop reads CAWRLLAGGTYNEQFF. The CDR3 nucleotides are TGTGCCTGGAGGCTTTTAGCGGGAGGTACCTACAATGAGCAGTTCTTC.

The V and J genes are TRBV5-8 and TRBJ2-1; D gene ambiguous. Germline V gene lookup returns CDR1 SGHTS and CDR2 YDEGEE. The length of the CDR3 is 14 residues. Trimming removed 3 bases from V and 5 bases from J, with 12 bases in between. The CDR3 DNA sequence: TGTGCCAGCAGCTATAGGCAGATCAACAATGAGCAGTTCTTC. Its protein is CASSYRQINNEQFF.

The rearrangement links TRBV11-3 to TRBJ2-3; 9 bases fit TRBD2. This CDR3 contains 15 residues. CDR1 and CDR2 from the germline V gene are SGHNT and YENEEA. The V and J ends lost 6 bases and 5 bases, in that order; junction bases with no gene match: 9. DNA of the CDR3: TGTGCCAGCAGACCCCCGGGACTAGCACAAGATACGCAGTATTTT. It translates to CASRPPGLAQDTQYF.

V is TRBV6-5 and J is TRBJ2-7; TRBD1 is a possible D gene (5 bases). V lost 3 bases and J lost 4, with 16 bases in between. Germline CDR1 reads MNHEY; CDR2 reads SVGAGI. There are 15 residues in the CDR3. CDR3 amino acids: CASSYNGQGVYEQYF. The DNA for the CDR3 is TGTGCCAGCAGTTATAACGGACAAGGCGTTTACGAGCAGTACTTC.

The table lists this clone with a count of one. The V and J genes are TRBV28 and TRBJ1-2; D gene unclear. The CDR3 covers 17 residues. Trimming shortened V by 6 bases and J by 4 bases, and 24 bases separated the two germline ends. From germline, CDR1 is MDHEN and CDR2 SYDVKM. CDR3 residues: CASSLHHPDGRIYGYTF. The CDR3 DNA reads as TGTGCCAGCAGCCTGCACCACCCTGATGGCAGAATCTATGGCTACACCTTC.

The chain carries TRBV11-2 and TRBJ1-4, with D unresolved. V was pared by 3 bases and J by 8 bases, with 13 bases between. The germline V gene has CDR1 SGHAT and CDR2 FQNNGV. The CDR3 is 14 residues long. Here the CDR3 reads CASSFLHGGEKLFF. The CDR3 DNA sequence: TGTGCCAGCAGCTTTCTGCACGGAGGCGAAAAACTGTTTTTT. Looking up the rest from reference TRBV11-2 and TRBJ1-4 gives the full variable domain: EAGVAQSPRYKIIEKRQSVAFWCNPISGHATLYWYQQILGQGPKLLIQFQNNGVVDDSQLPKDRFSAERLKGVDSTLKIQPAKLEDSAVYLCASSFLHGGEKLFFGSGTQLSVL.